The present TCR beta chain was sequenced within a study of molecular identifiers for immune sequencing clone quantification. Study-wide results and limits: Spiked Jurkat TCR RNA originating from one cell could reportedly be identified amid approximately 900,000 naive cells.

This clonotype was detected many times. Its antigen is not identified. Naive CD8 libraries came from about 19,000 to 1,100,000 sorted cells with 10%, 30% or 50% RNA. CD8+CD4-CCR7+CD45RA+ cells were sorted as naive CD8 T cells. The CDR3 has 12 amino acids. Trimming cost V 5 bases and J 4 bases, with 11 bases left between them. Germline-derived CDR1 and CDR2 are GTSNPN and SVGIG (reference sequence). The use of previously described methods and listed TCR primers produced the bulk TCR libraries. TCRdb used MiXCR to reprocess the PCR reads, holding one entry per CDR3 protein. Of under 650,000 distinct CDR3 sequences in the sample, just under 20% were seen once.

The chain carries TRBV30 and TRBJ1-1; tentative D call: TRBD1 (5 bases). The specimen sequenced was naive CD8+ T cells from blood, with Jurkat cell RNA spiked in. Specified subset: FACS-sorted CD8+CD4-CCR7+CD45RA+ naive T cells. This sequence originates from a human donor in good health. Some libraries in this study had Jurkat cell RNA spiked in. This CDR3 is CAWGGGGTEAFF. For the CDR3, the DNA is TGTGCCTGGGGGGGAGGAGGCACTGAAGCTTTCTTT.